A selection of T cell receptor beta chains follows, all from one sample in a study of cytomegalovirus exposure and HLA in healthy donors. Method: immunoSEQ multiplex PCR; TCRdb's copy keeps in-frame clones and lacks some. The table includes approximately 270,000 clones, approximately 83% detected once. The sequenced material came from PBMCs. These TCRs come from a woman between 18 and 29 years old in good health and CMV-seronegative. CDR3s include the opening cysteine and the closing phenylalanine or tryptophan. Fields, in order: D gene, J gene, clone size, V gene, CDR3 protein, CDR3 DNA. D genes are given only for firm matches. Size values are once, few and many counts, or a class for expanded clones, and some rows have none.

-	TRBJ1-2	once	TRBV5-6	CASSLGAGRKYGYTF	TGTGCCAGCAGCTTGGGGGCCGGCAGGAAATATGGCTACACCTTC
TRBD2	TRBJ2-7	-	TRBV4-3	CASSQTRDPREDEQYF	TGCGCCAGCAGCCAGACCCGGGACCCGCGGGAGGACGAGCAGTACTTC
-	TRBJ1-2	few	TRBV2	CAGGRAPNYGYTF	TGTGCCGGGGGCAGGGCACCCAACTATGGCTACACCTTC
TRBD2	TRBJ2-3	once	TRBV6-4	CASSDGGGSTDTQYF	TGTGCCAGCAGTGACGGGGGGGGGAGCACAGATACGCAGTATTTT
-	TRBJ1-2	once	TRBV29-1	CSAEGGSNYGYTF	TGCAGCGCCGAGGGCGGATCTAACTATGGCTACACCTTC
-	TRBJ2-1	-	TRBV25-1	CASSRQGRYNEQFF	TGTGCCAGCAGTCGGCAGGGGCGGTACAATGAGCAGTTCTTC
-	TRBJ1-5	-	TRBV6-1	CASSDGQGAQPQHF	TGTGCCAGCAGTGACGGGCAGGGTGCTCAGCCCCAGCATTTT
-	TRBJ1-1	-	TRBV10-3	CAISESGELNTEAFF	TGTGCCATCAGTGAGTCGGGAGAATTGAACACTGAAGCTTTCTTT
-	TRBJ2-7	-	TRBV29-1	CSVSGRSNYEQYF	TGCAGCGTTTCAGGGCGTTCTAACTACGAGCAGTACTTC
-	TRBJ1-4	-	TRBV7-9	CASSFKGRDEKLFF	TGTGCCAGCAGCTTCAAAGGGAGGGATGAAAAACTGTTTTTT
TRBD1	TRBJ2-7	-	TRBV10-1	CASSDGTGPYEQYF	TGCGCCAGCAGTGATGGGACAGGTCCCTACGAGCAGTACTTC
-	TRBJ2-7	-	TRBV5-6	CASSRLVAVSYEQYF	TGTGCCAGCAGCCGACTTGTAGCTGTTTCCTACGAGCAGTACTTC
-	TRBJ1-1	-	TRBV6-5	CASSYVTEENTEAFF	TGTGCCAGCAGTTATGTGACAGAGGAGAACACTGAAGCTTTCTTT
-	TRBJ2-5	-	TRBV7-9	CAGVKTVQETQYF	TGTGCCGGGGTAAAGACAGTTCAAGAGACCCAGTACTTC
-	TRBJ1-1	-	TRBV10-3	CAINGRADTEAFF	TGTGCCATCAACGGCAGGGCGGACACTGAAGCTTTCTTT
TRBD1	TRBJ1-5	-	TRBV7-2	CASTKDRDQPQHF	TGTGCCAGCACCAAGGACAGGGATCAGCCCCAGCATTTT
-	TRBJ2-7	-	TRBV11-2	CASSWLAFSKGYEQYF	TGTGCCAGCAGCTGGTTAGCGTTCTCCAAGGGCTACGAGCAGTACTTC
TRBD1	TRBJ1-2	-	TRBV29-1	CSVDHGTGRYGYTF	TGCAGCGTTGATCATGGGACAGGGCGTTATGGCTACACCTTC
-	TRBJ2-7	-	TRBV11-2	CASSLFGESSYEQYF	TGTGCCAGCAGCCTGTTCGGGGAGAGCTCCTACGAGCAGTACTTC
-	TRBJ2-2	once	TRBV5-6	CASSRDIPNTGELFF	TGTGCCAGCAGCCGGGACATCCCGAACACCGGGGAGCTGTTTTTT
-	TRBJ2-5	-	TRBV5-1	CASSQGTGGETQYF	TGCGCCAGCAGCCAAGGGACTGGGGGGGAGACCCAGTACTTC
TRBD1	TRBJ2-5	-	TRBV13	CASSRTGARGVLETQYF	TGTGCCAGCAGCCGGACAGGGGCGCGCGGGGTGCTCGAGACCCAGTACTTC